The 23 T cell receptor beta chains below come from one sample, sequenced in a study of regulatory T cells in long-lasting Graves disease. The time point denotes: newly diagnosed GD, antithyroid drugs for less than 3 months. Construction of the TCR library relied on RNA isolated from PBMCs. iRepertoire HTBI primers and Arm-PCR of CDR3 regions built TCR beta libraries. Using its own MiXCR run on the multiplex PCR reads, TCRdb lists one record per CDR3 protein. The sample records approximately 440,000 distinct CDR3 sequences, 15% to 20% being singletons. The same data also went into a second study, on T cells in Graves' hyperthyroidism and ophthalmopathy.

The sample consisted of peripheral blood mononuclear cells (PBMCs), taken at new diagnosis, from a patient treated with antithyroid drugs. All receptors come from a man in his forties with Graves disease.

This clonotype has at least ten counts. The chain has TRBV5-6 and TRBJ2-1; D remains unclear. Per germline, CDR1 SGHDT and CDR2 YYEEEE. Trimming pared 4 bases from V and 1 base from J, leaving 12 bases between. This CDR3 contains 15 residues. Here the CDR3 DNA reads TGTGCCAGCAGCCTGCTTGTCCCTTCCTACAATGAGCAGTTCTTC. Protein sequence: CASSLLVPSYNEQFF.

This clonotype was detected ten times or more. The chain combines TRBV12-3 or TRBV12-4 with TRBJ2-1; D possibly corresponds to TRBD1 (5 bases). CDR3 length: 11 residues. Trimming took off 5 bases at V and 9 bases at J, with 8 bases between the two ends. The CDR3: CASSRQSEQFF. In DNA, the CDR3 is TGTGCCAGCAGTCGACAGAGTGAGCAGTTCTTC.

This clonotype was detected only a few times. The chain carries TRBV28 and TRBJ2-7; D possibly matches TRBD1 or TRBD2 (5 bases each). Germline V gene lookup returns CDR1 MDHEN and CDR2 SYDVKM. The CDR3 runs 14 residues. V was pared by 5 bases and J by 2 bases, with 13 bases between. CDR3 DNA sequence: TGTGCCAGCAGTGAGGGGAGACCTACCTACGAGCAGTACTTC. This gives the protein CASSEGRPTYEQYF.

In its sample, this clonotype was seen many times. The chain has TRBV6-5 and TRBJ2-7; the match to TRBD2 covers 9 bases. The CDR3 runs 14 residues. The V gene's germline CDR1 is MNHEY and CDR2 SVGAGI. The ends lost 2 bases at V and 7 bases at J; junction bases unmatched: 6. The CDR3 sequence is CASSYVAGEGEQYF. DNA of the CDR3: TGTGCCAGCAGTTACGTAGCGGGAGAGGGAGAGCAGTACTTC.

The chain combines TRBV5-1 with TRBJ2-2; 7 bases are shared with TRBD2. The CDR3 runs to 16 residues. The trim removed 4 bases at V and 1 base at J, leaving 7 bases unmatched. Germline loops: CDR1 SGHRS, CDR2 YFSETQ. In DNA, the CDR3 is TGCGCCAGCAGCCTCGTCCGGGGGGAGAACACCGGGGAGCTGTTTTTT. It translates to CASSLVRGENTGELFF.

This clonotype was counted between two and nine times. The chain is built from TRBV6-1 and TRBJ2-2; D not resolved. Trimming took 0 bases from V and 8 from J, leaving 7 bases between them. The CDR3 covers 13 residues. Germline V gene data show CDR1 as MNHNS and CDR2 as SASEGT. As DNA, the CDR3 is TGTGCCAGCAGTGAAGCGAGATCGGGGGAGCTGTTTTTT. Residues: CASSEARSGELFF.

In its sample, this clonotype was seen many times. The chain is built from TRBV6-5 and TRBJ2-2; 8 bases map to TRBD1. The V and J ends lost 2 bases and 4 bases, in that order; junction bases with no gene match: 3. Germline V gene lookup returns CDR1 MNHEY and CDR2 SVGAGI. The CDR3 has 15 amino acids. The CDR3, as DNA: TGTGCCAGCAGTTACGGGGACAGGCTCACCGGGGAGCTGTTTTTT. This codes for CASSYGDRLTGELFF.

This clonotype was detected many times. The rearrangement links TRBV24-1 to TRBJ2-1; 7 positions match TRBD1. The CDR3 runs 17 residues. Germline lookup yields CDR1 KGHDR and CDR2 SFDVKD. The V gene end was trimmed by 5 bases and the J gene end by 5 bases; junction bases not matched to a gene: 14. The CDR3 region is CATSAGQEASLHNEQFF. The CDR3 region has the DNA TGTGCCACCAGTGCCGGACAGGAGGCATCGCTTCACAATGAGCAGTTCTTC.

This clonotype has a count of ten or more. A much larger clone differs from this one at a single base, so this may be a read error. This chain uses TRBV28 with TRBJ2-7, with TRBD2 matching over 7 bases. Germline V gives CDR1 MDHEN, CDR2 SYDVKM. The CDR3 contains 12 residues. Germline trimming cut 6 bases from V and 3 bases from J; bases unmatched to any gene: 2. DNA of the CDR3: TGTGCCAGCAGACTAGCGAGCTACGAGCAGTACTTC. This translates into CASRLASYEQYF.

This clonotype was recorded a few times. The genes are TRBV2 and TRBJ1-1; perhaps TRBD1 as D (6 bases). Germline V gene sequence: CDR1 SNHLY, CDR2 FYNNEI. CDR3 length equals 17 residues. Trimming stripped 6 bases from V and 0 bases from J, with 20 bases between. CDR3: CASSLDSYLILNTEAFF. The CDR3 bases are TGTGCCAGCAGCCTGGACAGCTATCTCATACTGAACACTGAAGCTTTCTTT.

The chain employs TRBV3-1 and TRBJ2-3, with TRBD2 identical over 7 bases. This CDR3 has 18 amino acids. Per the germline V gene, CDR1 is LGHDT and CDR2 is YNNKEL (reference sequence). After removal of 2 bases from V and 1 base from J, the junction contained 12 bases not matched to a gene. This CDR3 reads CASSQFRGSLPGTDTQYF. CDR3 coding DNA: TGTGCCAGCAGCCAATTTCGCGGGAGCCTACCCGGCACAGATACGCAGTATTTT.

This clonotype appeared a few times. The chain combines TRBV7-2 with TRBJ2-3; TRBD2 matches at 15 bases. The CDR3 totals 19 residues. The V and J ends lost 0 bases and 5 bases, in that order; junction bases with no gene match: 9. Looked up from germline, CDR1 is SGHTA and CDR2 is FQGNSA. The CDR3 sequence is CASSLARTSGRGGGDTQYF. The CDR3 DNA reads TGTGCCAGCAGCTTAGCCAGGACTAGCGGGAGGGGAGGAGGAGATACGCAGTATTTT. The full variable domain, completed using reference TRBV7-2 and TRBJ2-3, is GAGVSQSPSNKVTEKGKDVELRCDPISGHTALYWYRQSLGQGLEFLIYFQGNSAPDKSGLPSDRFSAERTGGSVSTLTIQRTQQEDSAVYLCASSLARTSGRGGGDTQYFGPGTRLTVL.

This clonotype occurred many times. The rearrangement links TRBV18 to TRBJ2-3; the D gene could be TRBD1 or TRBD2 (5 bases each). The germline V gene encodes CDR1 KGHSH and CDR2 LQKENI. V was clipped by 3 bases and J by 4 bases, with 11 bases between them. This CDR3 has 14 residues. The CDR3 protein is CASSPTGTADTQYF. The CDR3 DNA is TGTGCCAGCTCACCGACGGGGACGGCAGATACGCAGTATTTT.

This clonotype was found many times. This chain links TRBV5-1 with TRBJ2-1; possible D gene TRBD1, 5 bases. The CDR3 sequence is 15 residues long. V gave up 0 bases and J gave up 2 bases, with 9 bases separating them. Germline-derived CDR1 and CDR2 are SGHRS and YFSETQ. The CDR3 protein is CASSLDRGPYNEQFF. CDR3 coding DNA: TGCGCCAGCAGCTTGGATAGGGGTCCCTACAATGAGCAGTTCTTC. The full variable domain, in which reference TRBV5-1 and TRBJ2-1 provide the parts outside the CDR3, is KAGVTQTPRYLIKTRGQQVTLSCSPISGHRSVSWYQQTPGQGLQFLFEYFSETQRNKGNFPGRFSGRQFSNSRSEMNVSTLELGDSALYLCASSLDRGPYNEQFFGPGTRLTVL.

Ten or more counts support this clonotype. V gene TRBV7-9 combines with J gene TRBJ2-5, with 8 positions matching TRBD1. CDR3 length: 14 amino acids. V dropped 6 bases and J dropped 1; count of bases not matched to a gene: 4. Germline loops: CDR1 SEHNR, CDR2 FQNEAQ (reference sequence). This CDR3 reads CASRLGQGQETQYF. CDR3 DNA: TGTGCCAGCAGGCTTGGACAGGGCCAAGAGACCCAGTACTTC.

This clonotype has a count of ten or more. The chain joins TRBV11-2 to TRBJ2-7; 9 positions match TRBD2. CDR1 and CDR2 (germline): SGHAT, FQNNGV. With V trimmed by 4 bases and J by 2 bases, 6 bases remained unmatched. The CDR3 has 15 residues. CDR3 amino acids: CASSWDSGRTYEQYF. As DNA, the CDR3 is TGTGCCAGCAGCTGGGATAGCGGGAGAACCTACGAGCAGTACTTC.

At least ten counts were recorded for this clonotype. This chain connects TRBV2 to TRBJ1-2; no clear D gene. The CDR3 loop spans 11 amino acids. V gave up 4 bases and J gave up 3 bases, with 3 bases separating them. Germline loops: CDR1 SNHLY, CDR2 FYNNEI. The CDR3 is CASSVDYGYTF. The CDR3, as DNA: TGTGCCAGCAGTGTTGACTATGGCTACACCTTC.

This clonotype has more than one count but fewer than ten. The chain employs TRBV28 and TRBJ1-6; D is undetermined. The CDR3 loop spans 12 amino acids. The V gene's germline CDR1 is MDHEN and CDR2 SYDVKM. Trimming cost V 2 bases and J 9 bases, with 5 bases left between them. CDR3 nucleotide sequence: TGTGCCAGCAGTTTAGAGCGTTCACCCCTCCACTTT. Its protein is CASSLERSPLHF.

The genes are TRBV19 and TRBJ2-1, with D perhaps TRBD2 (6 bases). Germline CDR1 is LNHDA and CDR2 is SQIVND (reference sequence). V lost 7 bases, J lost 1 base, and 14 bases lay in between. This CDR3 spans 15 amino acids. The CDR3 coding sequence is TGTGCCAGTACCCCGTCGGCGGGGTCCTACAATGAGCAGTTCTTC. Its protein is CASTPSAGSYNEQFF.

V and J are TRBV18 and TRBJ2-1; 7 bases line up with TRBD1. V gave up 4 bases and J gave up 5 bases; unmatched junction bases: 5. Germline-derived CDR1 and CDR2 are KGHSH and LQKENI. This CDR3 is built from 14 residues. CDR3 nucleotides: TGTGCCAGCTCACGGGGACAGCCCAACAATGAGCAGTTCTTC. Amino acids: CASSRGQPNNEQFF.

This clonotype was found once. The J gene is TRBJ2-3, the V gene TRBV7-9; 11 bases agree with TRBD1. The CDR3 covers 16 residues. Germline CDR1 SEHNR, CDR2 FQNEAQ (reference sequence). The ends lost 6 bases at V and 5 bases at J; junction bases unmatched: 10. In DNA form, the CDR3 reads TGTGCCAGCAGATCTGGGACAGGGGGATCTAAAGATACGCAGTATTTT. Protein sequence: CASRSGTGGSKDTQYF.

Many counts were recorded for this clonotype. CDR3 in amino acids: CSASGLTYEQYF. For the CDR3, the DNA is TGCAGTGCTTCGGGACTAACCTACGAGCAGTACTTC. The chain combines TRBV20-1 with TRBJ2-7; TRBD2 matches at 7 bases. CDR3 length equals 12 residues. V was clipped by 5 bases and J by 2 bases; unmatched bases: 3. The V gene's germline CDR1 is DFQATT and CDR2 SNEGSKA (reference sequence).

This clonotype was counted ten times or more. The chain employs TRBV20-1 and TRBJ2-1; D is perhaps TRBD1 (5 bases). This CDR3 has 15 residues. Trimming shortened V by 3 bases and J by 3 bases, and 15 bases separated the two germline ends. The germline V gene encodes CDR1 DFQATT and CDR2 SNEGSKA (reference sequence). CDR3 coding DNA: TGCAGTGCTAGCTCTCAAGGGGCTCTCTACAATGAGCAGTTCTTC. Translated, it gives CSASSQGALYNEQFF.